This T cell receptor (beta chain) was profiled in a study of T cells in Graves' hyperthyroidism and ophthalmopathy. The source material, RNA transcripts, was used to amplify TCR beta CDR3 regions. First-round RT-PCR of the TCR CDR3 relied on the HTBI primer set. TCRdb itself ran the multiplex PCR reads through MiXCR, one entry per CDR3 protein. The repertoire holds approximately 590,000 distinct CDR3 sequences, roughly 46% seen once, with roughly 8.2% in the top ten. Study conclusions and caveats: Ophthalmopathy was predicted by the model a median of approximately 6.6 months ahead of onset. Ophthalmopathy cases were set apart from stable hyperthyroidism by a 13 V-J model.

This CDR3 spans 13 amino acids. V was clipped by 4 bases and J by 4 bases; unmatched bases: 2. CDR1 and CDR2 from the germline V gene are KGHDR and SFDVKD. Newly diagnosed hyperthyroidism patients aged 18 to 65 years had disease lasting under 2 months. A patient was excluded if there was uncontrolled infection, other autoimmune disease, pregnancy or lactation. Notes on this clonotype: Its antigen is undetermined. A much larger clone lies one base from this, so it may be a read error.

This clonotype originated in a woman aged 18-30 years with Graves' hyperthyroidism. The rearrangement uses TRBV24-1 and TRBJ1-2, with 7 positions matching TRBD1. The sequencing sample was made of peripheral blood or thyroid tissue (not recorded which). CDR3 region: CATSEGDSYGYTF. The CDR3 coding sequence is TGTGCCACCAGTGAAGGGGACAGCTATGGCTACACCTTC.